This paragraph covers one TCR beta chain sequence. Antigen unknown. These data originate in a study of shared clonotypes between healthy human individuals. V lost 2 bases, J lost 0 bases, and 13 bases lay in between. Germline V gene sequence: CDR1 MDHEN, CDR2 SYDVKM. The CDR3 covers 16 residues. Overall study results and limits: Donor scarcity curtailed the genetic and exposure-history diversity represented herein.

Researchers partitioned CD4+ cells into CD45RA+ naive and CD45RA-negative memory subsets. Replicate PCRs for sorted subsets used around 200 ng DNA; this equaled 25,000 to 30,000 T cell genomes. Here immunoSEQ multiplex PCR was the method, and the copy in TCRdb shows in-frame clones only, minus some. In the table there are approximately 2.3 million clones, more than 80% of which are singletons. J is TRBJ1-1 and V is TRBV28, with D tentatively TRBD1 (5 bases). The sample taken for sequencing was naive CD4+ T cells from PBMCs. Noted subset: CD45RA+ positively selected. This clonotype originated in a man aged 18 to 35 in good health. Some clones in this sample may be carry-over from other donors' samples. As DNA, the CDR3 is TGTGCCAGCAGTTTAGAGGGACGGAGAATGAACACTGAAGCTTTCTTT. Translation gives CASSLEGRRMNTEAFF.